The TCR beta chain described here comes from a study of T cells in Graves' hyperthyroidism and ophthalmopathy. Amplified TCR beta CDR3 regions came from RNA transcripts. RT-PCR in the first round (using the HTBI primer set) targeted the TCR CDR3. TCRdb analysed the multiplex PCR reads with MiXCR anew, one entry per CDR3 protein. The sample includes 500,000 to 650,000 distinct CDR3 sequences, approximately 20% of them seen just once. This clonotype was recorded at least ten times. The CDR3 is 15 amino acids. Germline CDR1 and CDR2: SGHRS and YFSETQ. Trimming at V came to 8 bases and at J to 10 bases, leaving 13 bases not matched to a gene.

The sequencing sample was made of blood. The source of this sequence is a man aged 40-49 years with Graves' ophthalmopathy. The V call is TRBV5-1, the J call TRBJ1-6; 9 bases align to TRBD1. Written as DNA, the CDR3 is TGCGCCAGTTACTCATCCGGGACAGGGTCATCACCCCTCCACTTT. This gives the protein CASYSSGTGSSPLHF.